The 28 T cell receptor beta chains below all came from one sample that was sequenced in a study of OX40 agonist ivuxolimab in advanced cancers. The table came from immunoSEQ multiplex PCR; TCRdb's copy has only in-frame clones and leaves some out. Of 60,000 to 65,000 clones in the sample, 83% are singletons; the top ten hold 0.65% to 0.85%. The sequenced sample was CD4+ or CD8+ T cells sorted from blood, obtained in a trial of the OX40 agonist ivuxolimab. The receptors were sampled from an adult with an advanced solid tumor such as melanoma, head and neck, liver or kidney cancer.

In its sample, this clone was seen once. The chain employs TRBV5-1 and TRBJ2-1; D tentatively reads TRBD1 or TRBD2 (5 bases each). V lost 0 bases to trimming and J lost 10 bases, with 26 bases between them. Germline V gene data show CDR1 as SGHRS and CDR2 as YFSETQ. The CDR3 extends over 18 amino acids. CDR3 nucleotides: TGCGCCAGCAGCTTGGTGGATTTGGGACGGGGCGGCCGAGGGGAGCAGTTCTTC. Residues: CASSLVDLGRGGRGEQFF.

The gene calls are TRBV4-1 and TRBJ1-5; unclear D gene. The CDR3 spans 12 residues. V lost 1 base and J 3 bases, leaving 1 base between the germline ends. The germline CDR1 and CDR2 sequences are MGHRA and YSYEKL. CDR3 residues: CASSQVNQPQHF. DNA of the CDR3: TGCGCCAGCAGCCAAGTCAATCAGCCCCAGCATTTT.

This chain uses TRBV5-1 with TRBJ1-3; possible D gene TRBD1, 5 bases. CDR3 length: 16 residues. V lost 4 bases, J lost 0 bases, and 14 bases lay in between. Germline loops: CDR1 SGHRS, CDR2 YFSETQ. DNA for the CDR3: TGCGCCAGCAGCACGGCGGGGGTTATCTCTGGAAACACCATATATTTT. Its translation: CASSTAGVISGNTIYF.

This chain uses TRBV6-1 with TRBJ1-5; D is ambiguous. CDR3 size: 15 residues. Between the trimmed V and J ends, which lost 1 base and 3 bases, there was a span of 10 bases. In germline, CDR1 is MNHNS, CDR2 SASEGT. The CDR3 is CASSEGSTNNQPQHF. The CDR3 region has the DNA TGTGCCAGCAGTGAAGGCAGCACAAACAATCAGCCCCAGCATTTT.

The chain employs TRBV5-1 and TRBJ2-5; D not resolved. Trimming removed 4 bases from V and 5 bases from J, with 9 bases in between. Per germline, CDR1 SGHRS and CDR2 YFSETQ. The CDR3 loop spans 12 amino acids. The CDR3 DNA is TGCGCCAGCAGCCCACCCGGGGAGACCCAGTACTTC. The encoded protein is CASSPPGETQYF.

J is TRBJ2-2 and V is TRBV4-1; D unresolved. Between the trimmed V and J ends, which lost 3 bases and 4 bases, there was a span of 15 bases. CDR3 length: 16 residues. Looked up from germline, CDR1 is MGHRA and CDR2 is YSYEKL. The CDR3 reads CASSQGLGRTTGELFF. The CDR3 coding sequence is TGCGCCAGCAGCCAGGGCCTAGGGCGGACCACCGGGGAGCTGTTTTTT.

To note about this clone: The germline gene is not matched at one end of the junction; a read error may be the cause. The genes are TRBV5-1 and TRBJ1-2; D perhaps matches TRBD1 (5 bases). The CDR3 runs 13 residues. CDR1 is SGHRS and CDR2 is YFSETQ in the germline V gene. In DNA form, the CDR3 reads TGTGCCAGCAGCTTCTACAGGAACTATGGCTACACCTTC. This translates into CASSFYRNYGYTF.

The rearrangement links TRBV2 to TRBJ2-7; 12 bases are a match to TRBD2. The V segment lost 8 bases and the J segment 6 bases; nucleotides outside the gene matches: 8. This CDR3 contains 14 residues. The germline V gene encodes CDR1 SNHLY and CDR2 FYNNEI. CDR3 in amino acids: CASGILAGGPEQYF. CDR3 nucleotides: TGTGCCAGCGGGATTCTAGCGGGAGGGCCCGAGCAGTACTTC. Variable domain in full (rest from reference TRBV2 and TRBJ2-7): EPEVTQTPSHQVTQMGQEVILRCVPISNHLYFYWYRQILGQKVEFLVSFYNNEISEKSEIFDDQFSVERPDGSNFTLKIRSTKLEDSAMYFCASGILAGGPEQYFGPGTRLTVT.

The chain recombines TRBV5-4 with TRBJ1-2; 10 bases fit TRBD1. CDR3 size: 16 residues. J was trimmed by 3 bases and V by 1 base; bases with no gene match: 6. Germline CDR1 is SGHNT and CDR2 is YYREEE (reference sequence). Here the CDR3 DNA reads TGTGCCAGCAGCTTGTCCATGACAGGGGGCTACTATGGCTACACCTTC. Translating gives CASSLSMTGGYYGYTF.

This chain joins TRBV19 and TRBJ1-5; possibly TRBD1 for D (6 bases). The ends were cut back, 9 bases at V and 3 bases at J, with 18 bases in the middle. The CDR3 is 15 amino acids. The germline V gene has CDR1 LNHDA and CDR2 SQIVND (reference sequence). CDR3 residues: CASRTTGQINQPQHF. CDR3 DNA: TGTGCCAGCAGAACGACAGGACAAATCAATCAGCCCCAGCATTTT.

J is TRBJ2-5 and V is TRBV6-6; D gene unclear. CDR1 and CDR2 from the germline V gene are MNHNY and SVGAGI (reference sequence). V lost 2 bases to trimming and J lost 5 bases, with 12 bases between them. This CDR3 has 14 residues. CDR3 sequence (DNA): TGTGCCAGCAGTTACGCGTCTAACGGGGAGACCCAGTACTTC. As protein: CASSYASNGETQYF.

The table lists this clone with a few counts. V gene TRBV30 combines with J gene TRBJ1-1; no definite D call. Germline-derived CDR1 and CDR2 are GTSNPN and SVGIG (reference sequence). V was trimmed by 4 bases and J by 0 bases, leaving 9 bases between them. This CDR3 has 13 amino acids. CDR3 loop: CAWISRLNTEAFF. CDR3 DNA sequence: TGTGCCTGGATAAGTCGGCTGAACACTGAAGCTTTCTTT.

This rearrangement joins TRBV13 to TRBJ2-7; a possible D gene is TRBD2 (5 bases). Trimming took 4 bases from V and 3 from J, leaving 19 bases between them. The CDR3 runs 16 residues. Per the germline V gene, CDR1 is PRHDT and CDR2 is FYEKMQ (reference sequence). This CDR3 reads CASSSWRGQKDYEQYF. CDR3 bases: TGTGCCAGCAGCTCCTGGCGCGGGCAGAAGGACTACGAGCAGTACTTC. The full variable domain, with the rest looked up from reference TRBV13 and TRBJ2-7, is AAGVIQSPRHLIKEKRETATLKCYPIPRHDTVYWYQQGPGQDPQFLISFYEKMQSDKGSIPDRFSAQQFSDYHSELNMSSLELGDSALYFCASSSWRGQKDYEQYFGPGTRLTVT.

This clone was counted once. The CDR3 region is CASSSLAGTYNEQFF. The CDR3 region has the DNA TGTGCCAGCAGTTCTCTAGCGGGAACCTACAATGAGCAGTTCTTC. The chain links TRBV6-6 to TRBJ2-1, with TRBD2 matching 9 bases. The ends lost 4 bases at V and 2 bases at J; junction bases unmatched: 3. The CDR3 has 15 amino acids. Germline assignment: CDR1 MNHNY and CDR2 SVGAGI (reference sequence).

The chain employs TRBV7-9 and TRBJ1-2; D ambiguous. Germline V gives CDR1 SEHNR, CDR2 FQNEAQ (reference sequence). This CDR3 has 12 amino acids. Trimming removed 0 bases from V and 5 bases from J, with 4 bases in between. CDR3 DNA: TGTGCCAGCAGCTTAGCACAGTATGGCTACACCTTC. It specifies CASSLAQYGYTF. Together with reference TRBV7-9 and TRBJ1-2, the CDR3 gives the full variable domain: DTGVSQNPRHKITKRGQNVTFRCDPISEHNRLYWYRQTLGQGPEFLTYFQNEAQLEKSRLLSDRFSAERPKGSFSTLEIQRTEQGDSAMYLCASSLAQYGYTFGSGTRLTVV.

CDR3 residues: CASRPRVSNQPQHF. CDR3 coding DNA: TGTGCCAGCAGACCAAGGGTTAGCAATCAGCCCCAGCATTTT. V usage is TRBV6-5 and J usage is TRBJ1-5; no clear D gene. V was shortened by 6 bases and J by 0 bases, with 9 bases between the two germline ends. The CDR3 consists of 14 residues. Germline V gene data show CDR1 as MNHEY and CDR2 as SVGAGI.

The chain joins TRBV5-8 to TRBJ2-3; 8 nucleotides match TRBD2. Germline V gives CDR1 SGHTS, CDR2 YDEGEE. Trimming removed 2 bases from V and 1 base from J; junction bases left unmatched: 6. The CDR3 consists of 16 residues. CDR3 coding DNA: TGTGCCAGCAGCTTTGTGATGCGGGGGGGCACAGATACGCAGTATTTT. Its translation: CASSFVMRGGTDTQYF.

The chain combines TRBV5-1 with TRBJ2-7; the match to TRBD2 covers 8 bases. The CDR3 is made up of 15 amino acids. Germline CDR1 SGHRS, CDR2 YFSETQ. The J segment lost 1 base and the V segment lost 4 bases, leaving 7 bases of the junction unmatched. CDR3 bases: TGCGCCAGCAGCGCGAGCGGGAGTAGGTCCTACGAGCAGTACTTC. It is translated as CASSASGSRSYEQYF.

The rearrangement links TRBV19 to TRBJ1-2; D uncertain. Germline CDR1 and CDR2: LNHDA and SQIVND (reference sequence). The CDR3 totals 15 residues. Trimming removed 2 bases from V and 2 bases from J, with 12 bases in between. The CDR3 protein is CASSIMGAGNYGYTF. Written as DNA, the CDR3 is TGTGCCAGTAGTATAATGGGCGCGGGGAACTATGGCTACACCTTC. The complete variable domain, with remaining parts taken from reference TRBV19 and TRBJ1-2, reads DGGITQSPKYLFRKEGQNVTLSCEQNLNHDAMYWYRQDPGQGLRLIYYSQIVNDFQKGDIAEGYSVSREKKESFPLTVTSAQKNPTAFYLCASSIMGAGNYGYTFGSGTRLTVV.

This chain joins TRBV9 and TRBJ2-5; unclear D gene. The V gene's germline CDR1 is SGDLS and CDR2 YYNGEE. V was shortened by 3 bases and J by 3 bases, with 9 bases between the two germline ends. CDR3 length equals 13 residues. This CDR3 is CASSERLKETQYF. The CDR3 bases are TGTGCCAGCAGCGAACGGCTGAAAGAGACCCAGTACTTC. Using reference TRBV9 and TRBJ2-5 for the parts outside the CDR3, the full variable domain is DSGVTQTPKHLITATGQRVTLRCSPRSGDLSVYWYQQSLDQGLQFLIQYYNGEERAKGNILERFSAQQFPDLHSELNLSSLELGDSALYFCASSERLKETQYFGPGTRLLVL.

This chain uses TRBV7-9 with TRBJ1-4; TRBD1 agrees at 7 bases. Germline V gives CDR1 SEHNR, CDR2 FQNEAQ (reference sequence). The CDR3 contains 14 residues. V lost 2 bases and J lost 8; bases outside the gene matches: 5. CDR3 DNA sequence: TGTGCCAGCAGCTTAAGGGCAGGGGGGGAAAAACTGTTTTTT. Its translation: CASSLRAGGEKLFF.

The CDR3 region has the DNA TGTGCCAGCAGCCGAGAGCGGTACGAGCAGTACTTC. It translates to CASSRERYEQYF. The chain couples TRBV5-6 to TRBJ2-7; D perhaps matches TRBD2 (5 bases). Germline CDR1 is SGHDT and CDR2 is YYEEEE. The CDR3 runs to 12 residues. Between the trimmed V and J ends, which lost 4 bases and 4 bases, there was a span of 9 bases.

This clone has more than one count but fewer than ten. DNA for the CDR3: TGTGCCAGCAGTTACCTCCTGGATACGCAGTATTTT. Protein: CASSYLLDTQYF. The chain is built from TRBV6-6 and TRBJ2-3; no clear D gene. Germline CDR1 and CDR2: MNHNY and SVGAGI (reference sequence). The V end lost 2 bases, the J end lost 6 bases, and 6 bases lay between the germline ends. The CDR3 contains 12 residues.

The chain combines TRBV7-3 with TRBJ2-1; the D is unclear. Germline V gene data show CDR1 as SGHTA and CDR2 as FQGTGA. This CDR3 has 13 residues. V was shortened by 2 bases and J by 5 bases, with 7 bases between the two germline ends. The DNA for the CDR3 is TGTGCCAGCAGCTTAGGTACAAACAATGAGCAGTTCTTC. Its protein product is CASSLGTNNEQFF.

This clone was counted only a few times. This chain joins TRBV30 and TRBJ2-1, with TRBD2 matching 7 bases. Trimming at V came to 5 bases and at J to 3 bases, leaving 7 bases not matched to a gene. CDR3 length: 14 amino acids. Germline CDR1 reads GTSNPN; CDR2 reads SVGIG (reference sequence). As DNA, the CDR3 is TGTGCCTGGGAGAAAGCGGGAAGCTACAATGAGCAGTTCTTC. As protein: CAWEKAGSYNEQFF. Using reference TRBV30 and TRBJ2-1 for the parts outside the CDR3, the full variable domain is SQTIHQWPATLVQPVGSPLSLECTVEGTSNPNLYWYRQAAGRGLQLLFYSVGIGQISSEVPQNLSASRPQDRQFILSSKKLLLSDSGFYLCAWEKAGSYNEQFFGPGTRLTVL.

V and J are TRBV2 and TRBJ1-5; 7 bases align to TRBD1. V trimming: 4 bases; J trimming: 5 bases; junction bases outside the gene matches: 8. CDR3 length: 15 residues. The V gene's germline CDR1 is SNHLY and CDR2 FYNNEI. In DNA form, the CDR3 reads TGTGCCAGCAGTGTTGGGCAGGGGGGGGATCAGCCCCAGCATTTT. Amino acids: CASSVGQGGDQPQHF.

This chain connects TRBV7-8 to TRBJ1-1; D is undetermined. Germline CDR1 SGHVS, CDR2 FQNEAQ. Trimming took 5 bases from V and 1 from J, leaving 8 bases between them. The CDR3 covers 13 residues. This CDR3 is CASSIPPNTEAFF. The CDR3 DNA follows: TGTGCCAGCAGCATTCCACCGAACACTGAAGCTTTCTTT.

About this clone itself: A junction boundary mismatches the germline segment, possibly from a read error. The chain couples TRBV18 to TRBJ2-3, with D perhaps TRBD1 (6 bases). The CDR3 has 13 amino acids. CDR1 is KGHSH, CDR2 LQKENI, per germline. The CDR3 loop reads CASSPPGADTQYF. CDR3 in DNA: TGTGCCAGCTCGCCACCAGGGGCAGATACGCAGTATTTT.